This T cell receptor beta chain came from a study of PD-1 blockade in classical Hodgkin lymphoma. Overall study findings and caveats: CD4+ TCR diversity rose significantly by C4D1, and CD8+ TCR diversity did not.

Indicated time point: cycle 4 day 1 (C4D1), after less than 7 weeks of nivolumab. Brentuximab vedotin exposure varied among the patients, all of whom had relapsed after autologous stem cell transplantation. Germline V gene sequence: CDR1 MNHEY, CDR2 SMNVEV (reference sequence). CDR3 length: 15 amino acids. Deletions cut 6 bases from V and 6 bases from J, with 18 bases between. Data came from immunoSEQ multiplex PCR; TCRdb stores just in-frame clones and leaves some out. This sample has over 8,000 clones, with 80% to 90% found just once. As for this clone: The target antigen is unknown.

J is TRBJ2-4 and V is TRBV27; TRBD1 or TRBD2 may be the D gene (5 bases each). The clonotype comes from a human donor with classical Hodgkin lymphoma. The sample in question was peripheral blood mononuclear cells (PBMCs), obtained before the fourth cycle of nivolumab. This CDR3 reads CASSWGRGPGNIQYF. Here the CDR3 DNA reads TGTGCCAGCAGCTGGGGACGGGGCCCGGGAAACATTCAGTACTTC.